The 32 T cell receptor beta chains below all came from one sample that was sequenced in a study of T cells in localized non-small cell lung cancer. Measured with immunoSEQ multiplex PCR; TCRdb has only the in-frame clones, and not every one. The table shows fewer than 4,500 clones, with under 25% occurring only once. The sample consisted of lung tumor tissue, taken before any cancer treatment. Receptor source: a man aged 18 to 55 with stage II lung adenocarcinoma.

This clone was seen more than once but under ten times. The chain uses TRBV19 and TRBJ1-5, with D possibly being TRBD1 (6 bases). Germline V gene data show CDR1 as LNHDA and CDR2 as SQIVND (reference sequence). The CDR3 totals 16 residues. V lost 5 bases to trimming and J lost 7 bases, with 21 bases between them. The CDR3 coding sequence is TGTGCCAGTAGTCCACTTGGAGGGGGTGGAAAACAGCCCCAGCATTTT. Residues: CASSPLGGGGKQPQHF. The whole variable domain, filled in from reference TRBV19 and TRBJ1-5, reads DGGITQSPKYLFRKEGQNVTLSCEQNLNHDAMYWYRQDPGQGLRLIYYSQIVNDFQKGDIAEGYSVSREKKESFPLTVTSAQKNPTAFYLCASSPLGGGGKQPQHFGDGTRLSIL.

The chain links TRBV19 to TRBJ2-2; D call uncertain. Germline V gene sequence: CDR1 LNHDA, CDR2 SQIVND (reference sequence). V was shortened by 5 bases and J by 8 bases, with 12 bases between the two germline ends. The CDR3 is 13 residues long. CDR3 residues: CASSETRIGELFF. The CDR3 region has the DNA TGTGCCAGTAGTGAGACACGGATAGGGGAGCTGTTTTTT.

This clone showed up just a few times. This sequence joins TRBV7-6 and TRBJ1-3, with D possibly TRBD1 on 5 matching bases. The CDR3 is 15 amino acids. Germline lookup yields CDR1 SGHVS and CDR2 FNYEAQ. Trimming pared 6 bases from V and 0 bases from J, leaving 12 bases between. CDR3 sequence: CASSPAGSSGNTIYF. In DNA form, the CDR3 reads TGTGCCAGCAGTCCCGCAGGGAGCTCTGGAAACACCATATATTTT.

The rearrangement uses TRBV5-1 and TRBJ2-3; a weak D match, TRBD2 (6 bases). V was cut by 4 bases and J by 2 bases, with 11 bases left in between. The length of the CDR3 is 14 residues. CDR1 SGHRS and CDR2 YFSETQ come from the germline V gene. Here the CDR3 reads CASSPGLHTDTQYF. The DNA of the CDR3 is TGCGCCAGCAGCCCGGGACTGCACACAGATACGCAGTATTTT.

This clone was observed a handful of times. J is TRBJ2-7 and V is TRBV28; 10 positions agree with TRBD1. CDR1 is MDHEN and CDR2 is SYDVKM in the germline V gene. Trimming at V came to 2 bases and at J to 4 bases, leaving 2 bases not matched to a gene. The CDR3 is made up of 14 amino acids. The CDR3 DNA reads as TGTGCCAGCAGTTTAAGGGACAGGGGTTACGAGCAGTACTTC. It specifies CASSLRDRGYEQYF.

In its sample, this clone is medium-sized (0.01 to 0.1%). This chain links TRBV11-3 with TRBJ1-2; D is possibly TRBD1 (5 bases). Trimming stripped 6 bases from V and 0 bases from J, with 14 bases between. This CDR3 has 15 residues. CDR1 and CDR2 (germline): SGHNT, YENEEA. The CDR3 spells CASSFYRLANYGYTF. For the CDR3, the DNA is TGTGCCAGCAGTTTTTACAGGCTAGCTAACTATGGCTACACCTTC.

V gene TRBV14 combines with J gene TRBJ1-2, with D hard to call. The CDR3 loop spans 14 amino acids. Trimming took off 4 bases at V and 2 bases at J, with 11 bases between the two ends. Germline V gives CDR1 SGHDN, CDR2 FVKESK. In DNA, the CDR3 is TGTGCCAGCAGCCCGACCGGGTTCAACTATGGCTACACCTTC. Its translation: CASSPTGFNYGYTF. The whole variable domain, filled in from reference TRBV14 and TRBJ1-2, reads EAGVTQFPSHSVIEKGQTVTLRCDPISGHDNLYWYRRVMGKEIKFLLHFVKESKQDESGMPNNRFLAERTGGTYSTLKVQPAELEDSGVYFCASSPTGFNYGYTFGSGTRLTVV.

The J gene is TRBJ2-1, the V gene TRBV19; 12 bases are a match to TRBD2. Trimming took 1 base from V and 10 from J; bases not matched to a gene: 2. The CDR3 is 14 amino acids. Germline values: CDR1 LNHDA, CDR2 SQIVND (reference sequence). CDR3 bases: TGTGCCAGTAGTATAGCTAGCGGGGGGGCCGAGCAGTTCTTC. This encodes CASSIASGGAEQFF.

This clone was seen a few times. The rearrangement joins TRBV9 to TRBJ2-2; TRBD1 aligns across 8 bases. Germline V gives CDR1 SGDLS, CDR2 YYNGEE. This CDR3 is 15 amino acids long. Trimming took 5 bases from V and 4 from J; bases not matched to a gene: 7. The CDR3 sequence is CASSTGQGPTGELFF. The CDR3 DNA reads TGTGCCAGCAGTACCGGACAGGGCCCCACCGGGGAGCTGTTTTTT.

This clone has more than one count but fewer than ten. The chain uses TRBV28 and TRBJ1-6; D remains unclear. V dropped 7 bases and J dropped 4 bases, with 14 bases sitting between them. The CDR3 extends over 15 amino acids. The germline V gene encodes CDR1 MDHEN and CDR2 SYDVKM. The CDR3 DNA follows: TGTGCCAGCAACCGCTCAGGAGGGTATAATTCACCCCTCCACTTT. Translation gives CASNRSGGYNSPLHF.

V and J are TRBV19 and TRBJ2-2; a weak D match, TRBD2 (6 bases). The CDR3 is made up of 16 amino acids. Per the germline V gene, CDR1 is LNHDA and CDR2 is SQIVND (reference sequence). The V gene lost 7 bases and the J gene lost 0 bases, with 15 bases spanning the gap. This CDR3 reads CASTGLRGPNTGELFF. CDR3 DNA: TGTGCCAGTACCGGACTACGGGGTCCGAACACCGGGGAGCTGTTTTTT. Drawing the rest from reference TRBV19 and TRBJ2-2, the complete variable domain is DGGITQSPKYLFRKEGQNVTLSCEQNLNHDAMYWYRQDPGQGLRLIYYSQIVNDFQKGDIAEGYSVSREKKESFPLTVTSAQKNPTAFYLCASTGLRGPNTGELFFGEGSRLTVL.

This clone was picked up a small number of times. The rearrangement links TRBV11-3 to TRBJ1-6; D gene uncertain. The CDR3 is 16 residues long. CDR1 and CDR2 from the germline V gene are SGHNT and YENEEA. The V gene lost 3 bases and the J gene lost 3 bases, with 12 bases spanning the gap. In nucleotides, the CDR3 is TGTGCCAGCAGCTTCGATTCGGGAGTCTATAATTCACCCCTCCACTTT. Translated, it gives CASSFDSGVYNSPLHF.

The rearrangement uses TRBV5-1 and TRBJ2-5; D might be TRBD1 or TRBD2, each matching 6 bases. Germline CDR1 SGHRS, CDR2 YFSETQ. The CDR3 is 16 residues long. Trimming pared 6 bases from V and 4 bases from J, leaving 22 bases between. CDR3 in amino acids: CASTSIAGGGTETQYF. The CDR3 bases are TGCGCCAGCACCTCAATTGCCGGGGGCGGTACAGAGACCCAGTACTTC.

A few counts support this clone. The chain joins TRBV23-1 to TRBJ2-5, with 7 bases fitting TRBD1. TRBV23-1 counts as an open reading frame of uncertain function. The CDR3 consists of 15 residues. V shed 6 bases and J 5 bases; nucleotides not matched to a gene: 12. The CDR3 bases are TGCGCCAGCAGCCAAGATACAGGGGTGCTGGAGACCCAGTACTTC. Its translation is CASSQDTGVLETQYF.

This clone was observed a few times. The V call is TRBV11-3, the J call TRBJ2-3; D possibly corresponds to TRBD2 (7 bases). The CDR3 covers 15 residues. From germline, CDR1 is SGHNT and CDR2 YENEEA. Trimming removed 2 bases from V and 6 bases from J, with 15 bases in between. The DNA for the CDR3 is TGTGCCAGCAGCTTAAACGGGGGGCCGTTTGATACGCAGTATTTT. This encodes CASSLNGGPFDTQYF.

This clone was seen more than once but under ten times. The chain joins TRBV11-3 to TRBJ2-5, with 12 nucleotides matching TRBD2. Germline trimming cut 5 bases from V and 3 bases from J; bases unmatched to any gene: 7. Germline CDR1 is SGHNT and CDR2 is YENEEA. This CDR3 has 16 amino acids. The CDR3 region has the DNA TGTGCCAGCAGCACCGGACTAGCGGGGAGGAAAGAGACCCAGTACTTC. This sequence encodes CASSTGLAGRKETQYF.

J is TRBJ2-1 and V is TRBV5-1, with 7 bases lining up with TRBD2. With V trimmed by 6 bases and J by 5 bases, 8 bases remained unmatched. The CDR3 runs to 14 residues. CDR1 SGHRS and CDR2 YFSETQ come from the germline V gene. CDR3 nucleotide sequence: TGCGCCAGCATCGGGGGAGGGTCCCACAATGAGCAGTTCTTC. This encodes CASIGGGSHNEQFF.

This clone came up a few times. The chain has TRBV30 and TRBJ1-4; 8 nucleotides match TRBD1. Per the germline V gene, CDR1 is GTSNPN and CDR2 is SVGIG (reference sequence). This CDR3 spans 15 amino acids. V lost 1 base and J lost 8; bases outside the gene matches: 9. The CDR3 DNA reads TGTGCCTGGAGTGGGCGGACAGGGCAGTCAGAAAAACTGTTTTTT. It codes for CAWSGRTGQSEKLFF.

This clone was seen a few times. CDR3 sequence reads: CASSAQQSQNGYTF. CDR3 DNA sequence: TGTGCCAGCAGCGCGCAACAGAGCCAGAACGGCTACACCTTC. The chain links TRBV9 to TRBJ1-2, with no clear D. This CDR3 spans 14 amino acids. From germline, CDR1 is SGDLS and CDR2 YYNGEE. V was clipped by 3 bases and J by 8 bases, with 17 bases between them.

This clone was seen a few times. The gene calls are TRBV6-8 and TRBJ1-6; TRBD1 aligns across 8 bases. Germline CDR1 MNHGY, CDR2 SAAAGT. V was clipped by 2 bases and J by 2 bases; unmatched bases: 11. The CDR3 consists of 19 residues. The CDR3 sequence: CASSYRVGQDETYNSPLHF. DNA for the CDR3: TGTGCCAGCAGTTACAGGGTGGGACAGGACGAAACCTATAATTCACCCCTCCACTTT.

V gene TRBV18 combines with J gene TRBJ2-4; D remains ambiguous. V was clipped by 5 bases and J by 3 bases, with 11 bases between them. The germline V gene has CDR1 KGHSH and CDR2 LQKENI. CDR3 size: 14 residues. The CDR3 protein is CASSDGPGKNIQYF. The CDR3 coding sequence is TGTGCCAGCTCAGATGGCCCAGGCAAAAACATTCAGTACTTC.

The J gene is TRBJ2-7, the V gene TRBV6-8; TRBD1 might be the D (6 bases). In germline, CDR1 is MNHGY, CDR2 SAAAGT. V lost 6 bases and J lost 4, with 16 bases in between. The CDR3 loop spans 14 amino acids. The CDR3 here is CASSHNRDAYEQYF. CDR3 nucleotides: TGTGCCAGCAGCCACAACAGGGATGCGTACGAGCAGTACTTC.

This clone has more than one count but fewer than ten. The rearrangement uses TRBV18 and TRBJ2-1; 14 nucleotides agree with TRBD2. V lost 2 bases, J lost 6 bases, and 6 bases stayed unmatched. Looked up from germline, CDR1 is KGHSH and CDR2 is LQKENI. This CDR3 region has 17 residues. CDR3 DNA: TGTGCCAGCTCACCATACCCGACTAGCGGGGGGGTCAATGAGCAGTTCTTC. Translating it yields CASSPYPTSGGVNEQFF.

The table lists this clone with a count of one. The chain combines TRBV29-1 with TRBJ2-5, with D possibly being TRBD2 (5 bases). Germline CDR1 SQVTM, CDR2 ANQGSEA. There are 13 residues in the CDR3. V was pared by 2 bases and J by 5 bases, with 12 bases between. The CDR3, as DNA: TGCAGCGTTGAACGCAGCGGTGGGGAGACCCAGTACTTC. Protein sequence: CSVERSGGETQYF.

The sample holds a few counts of this clone. This rearrangement joins TRBV6-8 to TRBJ1-5; D is perhaps TRBD1 (5 bases). The length of the CDR3 is 14 residues. Germline lookup yields CDR1 MNHGY and CDR2 SAAAGT. Trimming pared 7 bases from V and 5 bases from J, leaving 15 bases between. The CDR3 DNA reads as TGTGCCAGCAAGGGGACTGAACTCCATCAGCCCCAGCATTTT. It is translated as CASKGTELHQPQHF.

This clone was seen only a few times. This sequence joins TRBV6-8 and TRBJ2-1; 14 bases map to TRBD2. CDR1 and CDR2 (germline): MNHGY, SAAAGT. With 6 bases clipped from V and 5 bases from J, the junction kept 3 bases outside the gene matches. The CDR3 has 15 amino acids. Written as DNA, the CDR3 is TGTGCCAGCAGGAGGGGACTAGCGGGGGACAATGAGCAGTTCTTC. It encodes CASRRGLAGDNEQFF.

CDR3 nucleotides: TGTGCCAGTAGTAAGGGCCTCCAAGAGACCCAGTACTTC. Translation gives CASSKGLQETQYF. The gene calls are TRBV19 and TRBJ2-5; D unresolved. Germline-derived CDR1 and CDR2 are LNHDA and SQIVND (reference sequence). The CDR3 has 13 residues. V shed 4 bases and J shed 1 base, with 7 bases lying between them.

CDR3 sequence: CASSRSSGGRETQYF. The CDR3 DNA reads as TGTGCCAGCAGCCGTTCTAGCGGGGGGCGAGAGACCCAGTACTTC. The V and J genes are TRBV11-3 and TRBJ2-5; 11 bases are shared with TRBD2. This CDR3 has 15 residues. With V trimmed by 5 bases and J by 4 bases, 6 bases remained unmatched. Germline V gene sequence: CDR1 SGHNT, CDR2 YENEEA. Using reference TRBV11-3 and TRBJ2-5 for the parts outside the CDR3, the full variable domain is EAGVVQSPRYKIIEKKQPVAFWCNPISGHNTLYWYLQNLGQGPELLIRYENEEAVDDSQLPKDRFSAERLKGVDSTLKIQPAELGDSAVYLCASSRSSGGRETQYFGPGTRLLVL.

The rearrangement joins TRBV14 to TRBJ1-2; the D is unclear. The germline gives CDR1 SGHDN, CDR2 FVKESK. The V gene lost 4 bases and the J gene lost 2 bases, with 14 bases spanning the gap. The CDR3 is 15 amino acids. The CDR3 DNA is TGTGCCAGCAGCCTACCGGGGTCCGGGAACTATGGCTACACCTTC. Amino acid sequence: CASSLPGSGNYGYTF. Drawing the rest from reference TRBV14 and TRBJ1-2, the complete variable domain is EAGVTQFPSHSVIEKGQTVTLRCDPISGHDNLYWYRRVMGKEIKFLLHFVKESKQDESGMPNNRFLAERTGGTYSTLKVQPAELEDSGVYFCASSLPGSGNYGYTFGSGTRLTVV.

In its sample, this clone was seen a few times. The CDR3 DNA is TGTGCCAGCAGCTTCTCCAGGACCTACGAGCAGTACTTC. Protein product: CASSFSRTYEQYF. J is TRBJ2-7 and V is TRBV7-4; D unresolved. The CDR3 extends over 13 amino acids. The germline gives CDR1 SGHVT, CDR2 SQSDAQ. Trimming removed 3 bases at V and 2 bases at J, with 8 bases between.

This clone qualifies as medium-sized. Compared with germline, one end of the junction differs, possibly owing to a read error. V gene TRBV23-1 combines with J gene TRBJ2-3, with TRBD2 matching over 9 bases. TRBV23-1 is an ORF for which the function is uncertain. This CDR3 has 16 amino acids. This CDR3 reads CASSQSTSGHTDTQYF. The CDR3, as DNA: TGCGCCAGCAGCCAATCGACTAGCGGACACACAGATACGCAGTATTTT.

The V and J genes are TRBV28 and TRBJ2-7; 8 bases agree with TRBD1. The CDR3 runs 14 residues. Germline lookup yields CDR1 MDHEN and CDR2 SYDVKM. V shed 3 bases, J shed 6 bases, and the junction held 7 bases outside the gene matches. The CDR3 sequence is CASSFSDRVGEQYF. The DNA for the CDR3 is TGTGCCAGCAGTTTCTCGGACAGGGTAGGCGAGCAGTACTTC.